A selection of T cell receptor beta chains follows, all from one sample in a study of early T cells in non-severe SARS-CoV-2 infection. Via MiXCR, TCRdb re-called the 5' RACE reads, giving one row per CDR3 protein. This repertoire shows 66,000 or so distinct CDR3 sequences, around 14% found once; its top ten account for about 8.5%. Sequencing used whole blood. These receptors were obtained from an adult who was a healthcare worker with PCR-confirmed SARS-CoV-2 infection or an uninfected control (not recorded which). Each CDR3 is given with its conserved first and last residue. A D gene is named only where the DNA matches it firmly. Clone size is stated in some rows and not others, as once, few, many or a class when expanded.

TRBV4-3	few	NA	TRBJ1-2	TGCGCCAGCAGCCAAGATGCAGCTAACTATGGCTACACCTTC	CASSQDAANYGYTF
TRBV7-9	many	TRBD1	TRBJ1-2	TGTGCCAGCAGCCCGGACAGGGACTATGGCTACACCTTC	CASSPDRDYGYTF
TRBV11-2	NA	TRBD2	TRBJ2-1	TGTGCCAGCAGCTTCCAAAGCGGGAGTATCTTCAATGAGCGGTTCTTT	CASSFQSGSIFNERFF
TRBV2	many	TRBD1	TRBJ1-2	TGTGCCAGCAGGGGGACAGGTATTGGTGGCTACACCTTC	CASRGTGIGGYTF
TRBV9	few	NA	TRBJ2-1	TGTGCCAGCAGCGTAAAAGTGGGCAATGAGCAGTTCTTC	CASSVKVGNEQFF
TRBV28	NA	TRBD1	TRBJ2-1	TGTGCCAGCAGTCCCTACAGGGGGGATGAGCAGTTCTTC	CASSPYRGDEQFF
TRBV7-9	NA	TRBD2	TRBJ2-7	TGTGCCAGCAGCTCCACTAGCGGGAGGACGGGGGAGCAGTACTTC	CASSSTSGRTGEQYF
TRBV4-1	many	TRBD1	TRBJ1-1	TGCGCCAGCAGCCCCGGGACAGATGAAGCTTTCTTT	CASSPGTDEAFF
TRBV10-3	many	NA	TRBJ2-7	TGTGCCATCAGTGAAGGAGCATACGAGCAGTACTTC	CAISEGAYEQYF
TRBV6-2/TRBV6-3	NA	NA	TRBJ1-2	TGTGCCAGCAGCCGCGACACGAGCTATGGCTACACCTTC	CASSRDTSYGYTF
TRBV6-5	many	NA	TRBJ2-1	TGTGCCAGCCTCACTCTTAGGAACAATGAGCAGTTCTTC	CASLTLRNNEQFF
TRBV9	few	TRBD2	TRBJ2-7	TGTGCCAGCAGCGTAAAGGGTACTAGCGGGAGGGCCGGGCCCTACGAGCAGTACTTC	CASSVKGTSGRAGPYEQYF
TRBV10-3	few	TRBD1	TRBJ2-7	TGTGCCATCAGTACCGGGACAGGGACCCACGAGCAGTACTTC	CAISTGTGTHEQYF
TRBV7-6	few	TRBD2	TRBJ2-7	TGTGCCAGCAGCTTACAACGGGAGGCCTCCTACGAGCAGTACTTC	CASSLQREASYEQYF
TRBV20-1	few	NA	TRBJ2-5	TGCAGTGCTCGACGGGCCGGAGAGACCCAGTACTTC	CSARRAGETQYF
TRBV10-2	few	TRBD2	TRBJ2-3	TGCGCCAGCCTAGCGGGGAGCACAGATACGCAGTATTTT	CASLAGSTDTQYF
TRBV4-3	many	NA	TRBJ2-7	TGCGCCAGCAGCCAGAATACAGGGCCGGGCGAGCAGTACTTC	CASSQNTGPGEQYF
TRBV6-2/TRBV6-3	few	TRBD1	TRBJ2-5	TGTGCCAGCAGTCGGGACAGGCAAGTAAAGACCCAGTACTTC	CASSRDRQVKTQYF
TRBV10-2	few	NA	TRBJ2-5	TGCGCCAGCAGTGGAACCCGCGTTGTTGGAGAGACCCCGTACTTC	CASSGTRVVGETPYF
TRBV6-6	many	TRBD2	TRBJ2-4	TGTGCCAGCAGTTTTTCCCTAGCGGGGGCCAAAAACATTCAGTACTTC	CASSFSLAGAKNIQYF
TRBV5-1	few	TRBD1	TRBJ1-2	TGCGCCAGCAGCACGGACAGGGCCGTGAGCTATGGCTACACCTTC	CASSTDRAVSYGYTF
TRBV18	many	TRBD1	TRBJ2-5	TGTGCCAGCTCACCTGGACAGGCCATTCCTCAAGAGACCCAGTACTTC	CASSPGQAIPQETQYF
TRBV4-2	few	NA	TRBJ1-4	TGTGCCAGCAGCCAAGACTTGTACCGGGGACAAACTAATGAAAAACTGTTTTTT	CASSQDLYRGQTNEKLFF
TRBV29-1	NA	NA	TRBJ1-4	TGCAGCGTCAGGACGTCCCCTAATGAAAAACTGTTTTTT	CSVRTSPNEKLFF
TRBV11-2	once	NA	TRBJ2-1	TGTGCCAGCAGCTTAGATCCGGGTGCCAGGGCCTACAATGAGCAGTTCTTC	CASSLDPGARAYNEQFF
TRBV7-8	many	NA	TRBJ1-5	TGTGCCAGCAGCGCGGGGCTAATCAATCAGCCCCAGCATTTT	CASSAGLINQPQHF
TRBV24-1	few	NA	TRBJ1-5	TGTGCCACCAGTGATACAGCCGGAGGCAATCAGCCCCAGCATTTT	CATSDTAGGNQPQHF
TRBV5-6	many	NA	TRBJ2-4	TGTGCCAGCAGCCAAACACGAACAGCTTTAGCCAAAAACATTCAGTACTTC	CASSQTRTALAKNIQYF
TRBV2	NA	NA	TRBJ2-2	TGTGCCAGCAGGGGTGACACCGGGGAGCTGTTTTTT	CASRGDTGELFF
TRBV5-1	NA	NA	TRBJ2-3	TGCGCCAGCAGCTTGAGGGATTCCCTTCCCGATACGCAGTATTTT	CASSLRDSLPDTQYF
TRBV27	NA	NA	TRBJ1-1	TGTGCCAGCAAAGGAGCTTTGAACACTGAAGCTTTCTTT	CASKGALNTEAFF
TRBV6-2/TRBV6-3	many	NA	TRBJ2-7	TGTGCCAGCAGTATTGGCGGGACCGCCTACGAGCAGTACTTC	CASSIGGTAYEQYF
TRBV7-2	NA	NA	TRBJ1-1	TGTGCCAGCAGGGAATCCACTGAAGCTTTCTTT	CASRESTEAFF
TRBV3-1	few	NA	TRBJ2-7	TGTGCCAGCAGTCAGGCCCGCTACGAGCAGTACTTC	CASSQARYEQYF
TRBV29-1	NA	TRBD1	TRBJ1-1	TGCAGCGATAGGACAGGGCGCCAAGCTTTCTTT	CSDRTGRQAFF
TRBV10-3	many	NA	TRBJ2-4	TGTGCCATCAGTCAGGGGTCCAAAAACATTCAGTACTTC	CAISQGSKNIQYF
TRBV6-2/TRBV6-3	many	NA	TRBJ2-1	TGTGCCAGCAGTTACTCCTGGAGCGGGTTCTGGAATGAGCAGTTCTTC	CASSYSWSGFWNEQFF
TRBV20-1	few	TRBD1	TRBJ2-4	TGCAGTGGCGACAGGGTAGCCAAAAACATTCAGTACTTC	CSGDRVAKNIQYF
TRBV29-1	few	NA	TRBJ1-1	TGCAGCGTTGACAGCCCCACTGAAGCTTTCTTT	CSVDSPTEAFF
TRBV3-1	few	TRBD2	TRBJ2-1	TGTGCCAGCAGCTCACAACTAGCGGGAGCCTACAATGAGCAGTTCTTC	CASSSQLAGAYNEQFF
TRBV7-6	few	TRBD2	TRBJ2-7	TGTGCCAGCAGCCGTAGCGGGAAGAGGTACGAGCAGTACTTC	CASSRSGKRYEQYF
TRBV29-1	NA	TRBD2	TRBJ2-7	TGCAGCACCCGGACTAGCCAGTACGAGCAGTACTTC	CSTRTSQYEQYF
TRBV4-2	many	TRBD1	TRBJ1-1	TGTGCCAGCAGCCAACGGGGACAGGGAGGGACTGAAGCTTTCTTT	CASSQRGQGGTEAFF
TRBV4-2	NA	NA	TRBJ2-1	TGTGCCAGCAGCCAAGATGGGGCGAACGACAATGAGCAGTTCTTC	CASSQDGANDNEQFF
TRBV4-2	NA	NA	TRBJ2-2	TGTGCCAGCAGCCAAGCAGGAGCGGGTACCGGGGAGCTGTTTTTT	CASSQAGAGTGELFF
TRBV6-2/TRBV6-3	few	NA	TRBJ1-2	TGTGCCAGCAGTTCCAACTCCGGGACGGAAGCTAACTATGGCTACACCTTC	CASSSNSGTEANYGYTF
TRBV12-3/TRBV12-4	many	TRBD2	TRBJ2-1	TGTGCCAGCAGTGAACGCGGACTAGCGGGAGGTGGGGGTAATGAGCAGTTCTTC	CASSERGLAGGGGNEQFF
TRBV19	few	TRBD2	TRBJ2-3	TGTGCCAGTAAAATGGCTAGCGGGACCACAGATACGCAGTATTTT	CASKMASGTTDTQYF
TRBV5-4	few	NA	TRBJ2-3	TGTGCCAGCAGCTTGGCCTATGCAGATACGCAGTATTTT	CASSLAYADTQYF
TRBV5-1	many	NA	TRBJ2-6	TGCGCCAGCAGCACCGGGGCCAACGTCCTGACTTTC	CASSTGANVLTF
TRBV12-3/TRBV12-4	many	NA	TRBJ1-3	TGTGCCAGCAGTTTTCTACAGCCACCATCTGGAAACACCATATATTTT	CASSFLQPPSGNTIYF
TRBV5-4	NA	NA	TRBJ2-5	TGTGCCAGCAGCAAGTCCGAGCAAGAGACCCAGTACTTC	CASSKSEQETQYF
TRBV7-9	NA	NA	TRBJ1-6	TGTGCCAGCAGCTTTGATGTCCCCAATTCACCCCTCCACTTT	CASSFDVPNSPLHF